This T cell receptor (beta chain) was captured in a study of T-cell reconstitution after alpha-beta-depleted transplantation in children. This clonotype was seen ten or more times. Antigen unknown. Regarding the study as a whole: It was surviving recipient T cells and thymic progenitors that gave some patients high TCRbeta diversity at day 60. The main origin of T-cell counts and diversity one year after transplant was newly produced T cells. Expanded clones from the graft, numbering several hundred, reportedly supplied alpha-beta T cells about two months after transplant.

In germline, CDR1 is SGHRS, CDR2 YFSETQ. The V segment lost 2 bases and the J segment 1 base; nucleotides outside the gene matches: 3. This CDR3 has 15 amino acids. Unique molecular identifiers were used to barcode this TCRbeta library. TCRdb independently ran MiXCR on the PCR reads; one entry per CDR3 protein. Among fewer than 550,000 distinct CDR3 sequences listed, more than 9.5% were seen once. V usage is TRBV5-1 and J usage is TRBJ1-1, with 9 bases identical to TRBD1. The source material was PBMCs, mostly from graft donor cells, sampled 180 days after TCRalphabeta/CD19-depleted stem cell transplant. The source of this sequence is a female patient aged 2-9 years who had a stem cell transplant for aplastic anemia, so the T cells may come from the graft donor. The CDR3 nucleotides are TGCGCCAGCAGCTTACCACAGGGGGCGAACACTGAAGCTTTCTTT. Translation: CASSLPQGANTEAFF.